Below, 20 T cell receptor beta chains from the same sample are listed, as sequenced in a study of T cells in tuberculosis. The protocol was immunoSEQ multiplex PCR, while the TCRdb copy is restricted to in-frame clones and leaves out a portion. This sample yields 70,000 to 95,000 clones, of which roughly 93% are seen a single time; less than 2.5% belongs to the top ten. Sorting used thawed, overnight-rested PBMC stained with anti-CD3, a viability dye and GMM-loaded CD1B tetramer. The lipid loaded on the CD1B tetramers was C32 glucose monomycolate from Rhodococcus equi. The sequenced sample consisted of CD1b-GMM tetramer-negative cells sorted from PBMCs. These receptors were collected from an adult woman with latent tuberculosis.

The V gene is TRBV25-1, the J gene TRBJ1-2; 8 nucleotides align to TRBD1. Germline CDR1 and CDR2: MGHDK and SYGVNS. The CDR3 runs to 15 residues. V lost 3 bases, J lost 3 bases, and 6 bases stayed unmatched. The CDR3 sequence: CASSDDRQGYYGYTF. For the CDR3, the DNA is TGTGCCAGCAGTGACGATCGACAGGGGTACTATGGCTACACCTTC.

This sequence joins TRBV5-1 and TRBJ2-2, with 12 bases identical to TRBD2. The germline V gene encodes CDR1 SGHRS and CDR2 YFSETQ. The CDR3 spans 16 residues. The trim removed 3 bases at V and 3 bases at J, leaving 3 bases unmatched. This CDR3 is CASSYGLAGHTGELFF. CDR3 coding DNA: TGCGCCAGCAGCTACGGACTAGCGGGACACACCGGGGAGCTGTTTTTT.

The chain joins TRBV5-1 to TRBJ2-2; TRBD1 agrees at 10 bases. CDR3 length: 16 residues. Trimming at V came to 4 bases and at J to 6 bases, leaving 9 bases not matched to a gene. From germline, CDR1 is SGHRS and CDR2 YFSETQ. Here the CDR3 DNA reads TGCGCCAGCAGCGGACGGGACAGGGGTTTGGCCGGGGAGCTGTTTTTT. Encoded protein: CASSGRDRGLAGELFF.

The V and J genes are TRBV27 and TRBJ1-1; D is uncertain. There are 14 residues in the CDR3. Germline loops: CDR1 MNHEY, CDR2 SMNVEV (reference sequence). Trimming pared 3 bases from V and 0 bases from J, leaving 8 bases between. The CDR3 DNA follows: TGTGCCAGCAGTTTGCAGTCCATGAACACTGAAGCTTTCTTT. Its translation is CASSLQSMNTEAFF.

The chain carries TRBV5-1 and TRBJ2-1, with 7 bases fitting TRBD1. CDR1 and CDR2 (germline): SGHRS, YFSETQ. The J segment lost 7 bases and the V segment lost 0 bases, leaving 10 bases of the junction unmatched. The CDR3 consists of 16 residues. The CDR3 here is CASSLGGGAMGNEQFF. In nucleotides, the CDR3 is TGCGCCAGCAGCTTGGGAGGGGGCGCGATGGGTAATGAGCAGTTCTTC. Full variable domain (outside the CDR3, taken from reference TRBV5-1 and TRBJ2-1): KAGVTQTPRYLIKTRGQQVTLSCSPISGHRSVSWYQQTPGQGLQFLFEYFSETQRNKGNFPGRFSGRQFSNSRSEMNVSTLELGDSALYLCASSLGGGAMGNEQFFGPGTRLTVL.

The chain joins TRBV7-8 to TRBJ2-7; 8 nucleotides align to TRBD2. J lost 2 bases, V lost 8 bases, and 11 bases had no gene match. Germline V gives CDR1 SGHVS, CDR2 FQNEAQ. The CDR3 is made up of 15 amino acids. Here the CDR3 reads CASGIAGRRAYEQYF. CDR3 nucleotide sequence: TGTGCCAGCGGCATAGCGGGGCGTCGAGCCTACGAGCAGTACTTC.

The V gene is TRBV10-1, the J gene TRBJ2-5, with 8 bases matching TRBD1. Germline V gene data show CDR1 as WNHNN and CDR2 as SYGVQD (reference sequence). J was trimmed by 5 bases and V by 5 bases; bases with no gene match: 7. The CDR3 is 14 amino acids. The CDR3 sequence: CASSKQQGVETQYF. As DNA, the CDR3 is TGCGCCAGCAGTAAACAACAGGGGGTTGAGACCCAGTACTTC.

This chain connects TRBV5-6 to TRBJ2-1; D is unclear. V was trimmed by 2 bases and J by 7 bases, leaving 10 bases between them. The CDR3 length is 13 residues. CDR1 SGHDT and CDR2 YYEEEE come from the germline V gene. CDR3 residues: CASSFGRSNEQFF. DNA of the CDR3: TGTGCCAGCAGCTTCGGCAGGTCTAATGAGCAGTTCTTC.

This clone was seen only a few times. This chain connects TRBV7-9 to TRBJ2-7, with a weak D call TRBD1 (5 bases). V lost 1 base, J lost 7 bases, and 11 bases lay in between. The CDR3 totals 13 residues. Germline CDR1 reads SEHNR; CDR2 reads FQNEAQ (reference sequence). CDR3 in amino acids: CASSLEAGHEQYF. For the CDR3, the DNA is TGTGCCAGCAGCTTAGAGGCAGGGCATGAGCAGTACTTC.

This sequence joins TRBV2 and TRBJ2-1, with 11 bases fitting TRBD1. Trimming took 6 bases from V and 7 from J; bases not matched to a gene: 5. This CDR3 has 14 residues. The germline V gene encodes CDR1 SNHLY and CDR2 FYNNEI. The DNA for the CDR3 is TGTGCCAGCAGGGATGGGGACAGGGGGAATGAGCAGTTCTTC. It translates to CASRDGDRGNEQFF.

V is TRBV7-2 and J is TRBJ1-6; the D gene is possibly TRBD1 (6 bases). The CDR3 extends over 12 amino acids. The germline V gene encodes CDR1 SGHTA and CDR2 FQGNSA. The V and J ends lost 3 bases and 11 bases respectively, with 8 bases between them. CDR3 nucleotide sequence: TGTGCCAGCAGCTTGGACAGCACACCCCTCCACTTT. It is translated as CASSLDSTPLHF. Based on the CDR3 plus reference TRBV7-2 and TRBJ1-6, the full variable domain is GAGVSQSPSNKVTEKGKDVELRCDPISGHTALYWYRQSLGQGLEFLIYFQGNSAPDKSGLPSDRFSAERTGGSVSTLTIQRTQQEDSAVYLCASSLDSTPLHFGNGTRLTVT.

The chain is built from TRBV29-1 and TRBJ1-3, with D unresolved. V was clipped by 2 bases and J by 0 bases, with 5 bases between them. Germline CDR1 reads SQVTM; CDR2 reads ANQGSEA. The CDR3 consists of 13 residues. In DNA form, the CDR3 reads TGCAGCGTTGAAATCCTCTCTGGAAACACCATATATTTT. This translates into CSVEILSGNTIYF.

The chain uses TRBV19 and TRBJ1-3, with 8 bases aligning to TRBD1. Germline loops: CDR1 LNHDA, CDR2 SQIVND (reference sequence). The length of the CDR3 is 15 residues. The V segment lost 8 bases and the J segment 0 bases; nucleotides outside the gene matches: 6. The CDR3 nucleotides read TGTGCCAGTCGAGTAACAGGGGGCTCTGGAAACACCATATATTTT. This gives the protein CASRVTGGSGNTIYF.

This clone was detected a few times. The rearrangement uses TRBV4-3 and TRBJ1-1, with TRBD1 matching over 8 bases. The V and J ends lost 4 bases and 4 bases, in that order; junction bases with no gene match: 2. This CDR3 comprises 13 residues. CDR1 and CDR2 (germline): LGHNA, YSLEER. The CDR3 spells CASSRTGTTEAFF. For the CDR3, the DNA is TGCGCCAGCAGCCGGACAGGGACCACTGAAGCTTTCTTT.

This chain uses TRBV2 with TRBJ1-2; no clear D. CDR3 length: 13 residues. Germline V gene data show CDR1 as SNHLY and CDR2 as FYNNEI. V was trimmed by 6 bases and J by 4 bases, leaving 12 bases between them. CDR3 region: CASSHDGSYGYTF. CDR3 sequence (DNA): TGTGCCAGCAGCCACGACGGGAGCTATGGCTACACCTTC.

This chain connects TRBV6-1 to TRBJ2-7; tentative D call: TRBD2 (7 bases). CDR1 and CDR2 (germline): MNHNS, SASEGT. Trimming removed 6 bases from V and 5 bases from J, with 17 bases in between. This CDR3 contains 14 residues. This chain's CDR3 is CASRGGRGLNEQYF. The CDR3 DNA reads as TGTGCCAGCAGGGGGGGGAGGGGGTTAAACGAGCAGTACTTC.

The genes are TRBV6-1 and TRBJ2-5; D is perhaps TRBD2 (6 bases). V was trimmed by 5 bases and J by 4 bases, leaving 17 bases between them. This CDR3 is built from 15 residues. Germline assignment: CDR1 MNHNS and CDR2 SASEGT. CDR3 sequence (DNA): TGTGCCAGCAGTCCACTAGCCGGGGCCCGAGAGACCCAGTACTTC. It encodes CASSPLAGARETQYF.

The genes are TRBV5-4 and TRBJ2-3; 7 positions match TRBD1. V was clipped by 1 base and J by 4 bases; unmatched bases: 9. This CDR3 is built from 16 residues. In germline, CDR1 is SGHNT, CDR2 YYREEE (reference sequence). CDR3 in DNA: TGTGCCAGCAGCTTGCCGGGACGAGGGGGCCCAGATACGCAGTATTTT. Translating it yields CASSLPGRGGPDTQYF.

The chain is built from TRBV4-1 and TRBJ2-2; 7 bases map to TRBD1. The V gene end was trimmed by 3 bases and the J gene end by 7 bases; junction bases not matched to a gene: 11. Germline assignment: CDR1 MGHRA and CDR2 YSYEKL. CDR3 length equals 16 residues. This CDR3 is CASSHLDRVSIGELFF. The CDR3 DNA follows: TGCGCCAGCAGCCACCTCGACAGGGTGAGTATCGGGGAGCTGTTTTTT.

CDR3 loop: CASDRRNTGELFF. The CDR3 nucleotides are TGTGCCAGCGATCGTAGGAACACCGGGGAGCTGTTTTTT. V and J are TRBV7-9 and TRBJ2-2, with D uncertain. The CDR3 sequence is 13 residues long. The germline V and J ends were trimmed by 8 bases and 1 base, with 8 bases remaining between them. CDR1 is SEHNR, CDR2 FQNEAQ, per germline (reference sequence).